These 3 T cell receptor beta chains were sequenced from one sample in a study. Cells sorted as Tregs were CD4+, CD25+ and CD127-/low. TCRdb reprocessed the 5' RACE reads via MiXCR and lists one record per CDR3 protein. Here the sample spans approximately 40,000 distinct CDR3 sequences, roughly a fifth being singletons. The specimen sequenced was Tregs sorted from blood. The receptors were sampled from a female donor with breast cancer.

About this clonotype itself: This may arise from a read error, as a much more abundant clone is one base away. The J gene is TRBJ1-2, the V gene TRBV20-1, with 7 bases lining up with TRBD1. The CDR3 sequence is 15 residues long. Trimming took 6 bases from V and 4 from J; bases not matched to a gene: 14. CDR1 and CDR2 from the germline V gene are DFQATT and SNEGSKA (reference sequence). This CDR3 reads CSAHLLTGTGYGYTF. CDR3 bases: TGCAGTGCCCACCTCCTGACAGGGACTGGCTATGGCTACACCTTC.

This clonotype occurred once. A much larger clone lies a single base off, so this may be a read error. The gene calls are TRBV4-1 and TRBJ2-1; possible D gene TRBD1, 6 bases. The germline V gene encodes CDR1 MGHRA and CDR2 YSYEKL. The CDR3 spans 15 residues. CDR3 sequence reads: CASSQTGYSYNGQFF. As DNA, the CDR3 is TGCGCCAGCAGCCAGACAGGTTACTCCTACAATGGGCAGTTCTTC.

This clonotype was counted a few times. The chain has TRBV20-1 and TRBJ2-7, with no clear D. The CDR3 sequence is 12 residues long. Germline CDR1 DFQATT, CDR2 SNEGSKA (reference sequence). Trimming took off 6 bases at V and 0 bases at J, with 9 bases between the two ends. The CDR3 sequence is CSASVSSYEQYF. In DNA, the CDR3 is TGCAGTGCGAGCGTGAGCTCCTACGAGCAGTACTTC.